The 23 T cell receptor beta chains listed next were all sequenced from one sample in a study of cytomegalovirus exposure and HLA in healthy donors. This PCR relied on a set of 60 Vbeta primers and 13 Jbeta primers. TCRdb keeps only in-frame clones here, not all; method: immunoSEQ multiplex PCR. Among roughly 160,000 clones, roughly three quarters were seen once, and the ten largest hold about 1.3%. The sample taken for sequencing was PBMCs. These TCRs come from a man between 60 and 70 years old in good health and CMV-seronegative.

CDR3 coding DNA: TGTGCCACGACAGGGTTCGGTGAGCAGTTCTTC. As protein: CATTGFGEQFF. The V call is TRBV28, the J call TRBJ2-1, with 7 bases lining up with TRBD1. This CDR3 comprises 11 residues. With 10 bases clipped from V and 9 bases from J, the junction kept 6 bases outside the gene matches. The germline V gene encodes CDR1 MDHEN and CDR2 SYDVKM.

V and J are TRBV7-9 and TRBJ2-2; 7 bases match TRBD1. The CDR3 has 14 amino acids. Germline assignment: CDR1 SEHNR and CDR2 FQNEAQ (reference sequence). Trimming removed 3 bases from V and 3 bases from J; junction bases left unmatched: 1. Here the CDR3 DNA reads TGTGCCAGCAGCTTGGACAGGCACACCGGGGAGCTGTTTTTT. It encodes CASSLDRHTGELFF.

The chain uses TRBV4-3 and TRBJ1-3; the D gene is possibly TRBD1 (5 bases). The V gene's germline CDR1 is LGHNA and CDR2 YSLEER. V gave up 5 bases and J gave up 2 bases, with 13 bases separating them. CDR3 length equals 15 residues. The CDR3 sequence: CASSIGADTGNTIYF. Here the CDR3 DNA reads TGCGCCAGCAGCATTGGGGCAGATACTGGAAACACCATATATTTT.

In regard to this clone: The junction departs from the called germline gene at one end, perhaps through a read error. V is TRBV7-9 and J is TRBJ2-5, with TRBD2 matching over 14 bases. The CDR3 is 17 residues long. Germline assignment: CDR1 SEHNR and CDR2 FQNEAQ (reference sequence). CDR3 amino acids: CSSSLRTSGGHQETQYF. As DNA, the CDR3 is TGTTCCAGCAGCCTCCGGACTAGCGGGGGGCACCAAGAGACCCAGTACTTC.

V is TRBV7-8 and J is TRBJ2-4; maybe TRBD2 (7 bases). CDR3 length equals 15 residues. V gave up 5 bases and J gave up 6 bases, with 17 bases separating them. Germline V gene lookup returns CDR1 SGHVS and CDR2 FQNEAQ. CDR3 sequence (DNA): TGTGCCAGCAGCCCCGGTGGAGGGGGGGGAAACATTCAGTACTTC. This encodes CASSPGGGGGNIQYF. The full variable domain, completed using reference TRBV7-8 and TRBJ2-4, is GAGVSQSPRYKVAKRGQDVALRCDPISGHVSLFWYQQALGQGPEFLTYFQNEAQLDKSGLPSDRFFAERPEGSVSTLKIQRTQQEDSAVYLCASSPGGGGGNIQYFGAGTRLSVL.

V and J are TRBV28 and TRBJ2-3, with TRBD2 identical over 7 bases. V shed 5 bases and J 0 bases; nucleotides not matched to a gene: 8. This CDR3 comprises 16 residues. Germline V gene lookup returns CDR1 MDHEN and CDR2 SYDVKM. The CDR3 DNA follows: TGTGCCAGCAGTCCAATTCGCGGGAGTAGCACAGATACGCAGTATTTT. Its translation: CASSPIRGSSTDTQYF.

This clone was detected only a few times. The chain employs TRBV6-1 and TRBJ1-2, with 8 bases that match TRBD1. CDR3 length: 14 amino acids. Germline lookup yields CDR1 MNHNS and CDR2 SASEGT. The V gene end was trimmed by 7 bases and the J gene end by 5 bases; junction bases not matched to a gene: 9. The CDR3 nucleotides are TGTGCCAGCATTCTCCAGGGGGCCGGGTATGGCTACACCTTC. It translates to CASILQGAGYGYTF.

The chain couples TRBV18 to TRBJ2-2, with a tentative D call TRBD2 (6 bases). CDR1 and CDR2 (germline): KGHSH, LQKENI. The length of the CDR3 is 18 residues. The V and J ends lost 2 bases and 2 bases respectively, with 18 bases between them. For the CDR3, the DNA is TGTGCCAGCTCACCAAGGGCGATCGGTAGCGGTAACACCGGGGAGCTGTTTTTT. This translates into CASSPRAIGSGNTGELFF.

DNA for the CDR3: TGTGCCAGCAAGTGGGGGACAGGGACCTACGAGCAGTACTTC. It translates to CASKWGTGTYEQYF. This chain uses TRBV27 with TRBJ2-7; 9 bases match TRBD1. The CDR3 loop spans 14 amino acids. Per germline, CDR1 MNHEY and CDR2 SMNVEV (reference sequence). Trimming cost V 7 bases and J 2 bases; bases outside gene matches: 6.

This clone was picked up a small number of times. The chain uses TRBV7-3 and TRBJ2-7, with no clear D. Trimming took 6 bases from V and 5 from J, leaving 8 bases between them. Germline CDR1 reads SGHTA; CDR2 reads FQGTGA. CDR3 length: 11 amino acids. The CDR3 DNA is TGTGCCAGCAGATTCTACCACGAGCAGTACTTC. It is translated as CASRFYHEQYF.

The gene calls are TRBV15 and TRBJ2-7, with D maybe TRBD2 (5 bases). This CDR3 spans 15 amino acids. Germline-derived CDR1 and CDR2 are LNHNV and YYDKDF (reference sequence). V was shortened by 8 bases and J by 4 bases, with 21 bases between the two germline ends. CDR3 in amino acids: CATREGHSTQYEQYF. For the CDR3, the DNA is TGTGCCACCCGCGAGGGCCATTCAACACAATACGAGCAGTACTTC.

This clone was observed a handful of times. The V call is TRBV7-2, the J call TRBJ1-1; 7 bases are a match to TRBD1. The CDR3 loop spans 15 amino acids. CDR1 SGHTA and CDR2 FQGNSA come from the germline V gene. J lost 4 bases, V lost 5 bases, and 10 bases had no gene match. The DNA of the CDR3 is TGTGCCAGCAGCCTGGGGACAGCCTGGTTCACTGAAGCTTTCTTT. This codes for CASSLGTAWFTEAFF.

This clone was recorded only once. The CDR3 is CASSHDGGVLGYTF. For the CDR3, the DNA is TGTGCCAGCAGTCACGACGGAGGGGTTCTAGGCTACACCTTC. This sequence joins TRBV2 and TRBJ1-2, with D possibly being TRBD1 (5 bases). The CDR3 loop spans 14 amino acids. V shed 5 bases and J shed 8 bases, with 18 bases lying between them. The germline CDR1 and CDR2 sequences are SNHLY and FYNNEI.

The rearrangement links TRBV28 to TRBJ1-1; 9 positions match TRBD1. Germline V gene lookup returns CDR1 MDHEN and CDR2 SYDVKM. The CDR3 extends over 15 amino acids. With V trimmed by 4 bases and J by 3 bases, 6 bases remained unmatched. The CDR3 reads CASSSWDRVDTEAFF. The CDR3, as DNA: TGTGCCAGCAGTTCTTGGGACAGGGTCGACACTGAAGCTTTCTTT.

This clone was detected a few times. The CDR3 loop is CASSEWTGGYEKLFF. The CDR3 coding sequence is TGCGCCAGCAGTGAGTGGACAGGGGGTTATGAAAAACTGTTTTTT. The genes are TRBV10-1 and TRBJ1-4, with 10 bases identical to TRBD1. Germline CDR1 and CDR2: WNHNN and SYGVQD (reference sequence). J was trimmed by 6 bases and V by 1 base; bases with no gene match: 2. The CDR3 contains 15 residues.

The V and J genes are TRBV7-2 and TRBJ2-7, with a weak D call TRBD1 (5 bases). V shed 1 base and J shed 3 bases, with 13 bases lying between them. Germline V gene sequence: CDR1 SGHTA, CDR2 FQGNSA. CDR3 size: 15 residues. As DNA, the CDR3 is TGTGCCAGCAGCTTAGATAGCAGGGAAGGCTACGAGCAGTACTTC. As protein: CASSLDSREGYEQYF.

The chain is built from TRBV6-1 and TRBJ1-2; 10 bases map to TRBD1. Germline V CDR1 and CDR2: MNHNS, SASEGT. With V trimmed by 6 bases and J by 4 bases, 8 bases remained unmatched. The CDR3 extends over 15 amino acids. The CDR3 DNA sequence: TGTGCCAGCAGCCCAGGACAGGGGGGATTCTATGGCTACACCTTC. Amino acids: CASSPGQGGFYGYTF.

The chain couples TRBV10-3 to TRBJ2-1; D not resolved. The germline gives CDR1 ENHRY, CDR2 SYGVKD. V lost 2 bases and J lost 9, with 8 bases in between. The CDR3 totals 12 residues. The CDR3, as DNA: TGTGCCATCAGTGAGACTGGTGGTGAGCAGTTCTTC. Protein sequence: CAISETGGEQFF.

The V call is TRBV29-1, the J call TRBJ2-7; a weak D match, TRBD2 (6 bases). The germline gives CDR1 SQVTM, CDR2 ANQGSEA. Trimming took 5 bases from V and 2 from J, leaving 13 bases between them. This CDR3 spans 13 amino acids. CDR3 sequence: CSVRDLDTYEQYF. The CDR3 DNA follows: TGCAGCGTTCGGGACTTGGATACCTACGAGCAGTACTTC.

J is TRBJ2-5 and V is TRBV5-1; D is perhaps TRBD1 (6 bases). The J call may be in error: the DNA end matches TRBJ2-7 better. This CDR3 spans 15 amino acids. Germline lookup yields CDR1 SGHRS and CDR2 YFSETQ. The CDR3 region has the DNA TGCGCCAGCAGCCTACAGGGCGCGGTCTCCTACGAGCAGTACTTC. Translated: CASSLQGAVSYEQYF.

The CDR3 region has the DNA TGTGCCAGCAGCTTGGCCGGGACTAGCGGGAGGGCCGGGGAGCAGTACTTC. This gives the protein CASSLAGTSGRAGEQYF. This chain connects TRBV5-4 to TRBJ2-7; 16 bases line up with TRBD2. CDR1 and CDR2 (germline): SGHNT, YYREEE (reference sequence). The CDR3 is 17 amino acids. V lost 0 bases and J lost 7; bases outside the gene matches: 7.

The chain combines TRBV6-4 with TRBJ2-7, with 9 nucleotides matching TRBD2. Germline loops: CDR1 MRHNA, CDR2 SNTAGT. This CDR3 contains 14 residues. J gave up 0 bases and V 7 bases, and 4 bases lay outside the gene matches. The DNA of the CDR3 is TGTGCCAGCAAGCCTAGCGGGACCTCCTACGAGCAGTACTTC. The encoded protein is CASKPSGTSYEQYF.

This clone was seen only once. The CDR3 spells CASSYSKEVSPLHF. CDR3 coding DNA: TGTGCCAGCAGTTACTCTAAGGAGGTTTCACCCCTCCACTTT. The chain recombines TRBV6-5 with TRBJ1-6; D not resolved. Trimming left V 0 bases short and J 9 bases short, with 9 bases between. The CDR3 loop spans 14 amino acids. Germline V CDR1 and CDR2: MNHEY, SVGAGI.